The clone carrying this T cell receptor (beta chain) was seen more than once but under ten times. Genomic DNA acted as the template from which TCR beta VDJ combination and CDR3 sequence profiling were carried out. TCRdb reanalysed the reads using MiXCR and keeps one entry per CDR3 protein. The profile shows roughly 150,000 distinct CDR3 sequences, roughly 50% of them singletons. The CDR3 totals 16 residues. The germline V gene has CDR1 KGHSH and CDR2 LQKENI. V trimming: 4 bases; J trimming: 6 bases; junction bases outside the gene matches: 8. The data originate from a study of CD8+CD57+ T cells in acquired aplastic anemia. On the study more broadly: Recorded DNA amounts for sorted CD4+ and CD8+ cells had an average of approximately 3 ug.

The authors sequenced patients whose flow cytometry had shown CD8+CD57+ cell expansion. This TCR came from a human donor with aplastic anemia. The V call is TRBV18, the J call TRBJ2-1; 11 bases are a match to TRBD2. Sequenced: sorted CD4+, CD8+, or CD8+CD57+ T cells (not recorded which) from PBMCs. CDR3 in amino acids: CASSRGSGGAINEQFF. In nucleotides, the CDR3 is TGTGCCAGCTCACGGGGTAGCGGGGGGGCCATCAATGAGCAGTTCTTC. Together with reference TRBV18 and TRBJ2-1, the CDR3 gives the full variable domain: NAGVMQNPRHLVRRRGQEARLRCSPMKGHSHVYWYRQLPEEGLKFMVYLQKENIIDESGMPKERFSAEFPKEGPSILRIQQVVRGDSAAYFCASSRGSGGAINEQFFGPGTRLTVL.